These T cell receptor beta chains were read from a single sample in a study of T cell responses to AZD1222 COVID-19 vaccine. Clones were read by immunoSEQ multiplex PCR, and TCRdb kept only the in-frame ones, dropping some. The sample holds more than 35,000 clones; about 82% are singletons and the top ten take about a fifth. The sequencing used peripheral blood, collected 28 days after the second dose of the MenACWY control vaccine. These receptors came from an adult who received the MenACWY meningococcal vaccine as a control. CDR3s leave out the opening cysteine and the closing phenylalanine or tryptophan.

j_call,v_call,cdr3_aa
TRBJ1-1,TRBV12-3/TRBV12-4,ASRGATDEAF
TRBJ2-5,TRBV7-2,ASSPTSSTSETQY
TRBJ1-1,TRBV6-5,ASRVYGYTEAF
TRBJ1-2,TRBV6-1,ASSEARAGGYT
TRBJ2-1,TRBV15,ATSRATRRGTPYNEQF
TRBJ1-5,TRBV19,ASRPYFDRGGQPQH
TRBJ1-2,TRBV12-3/TRBV12-4,ASSSPGAEGYT
TRBJ1-6,TRBV2,ASSETAYPSPLH
TRBJ2-2,TRBV19,ASRVVGAGGELF
TRBJ2-7,TRBV12-3/TRBV12-4,ASSLIEGEQY
TRBJ2-7,TRBV2,ASSEGRLAAAYEQY
TRBJ2-7,TRBV18,ASSSLGEQWEQY
TRBJ1-2,TRBV19,ASSIESGSFGGYT
TRBJ1-4,TRBV25-1,ASSALQGTWATNEKLF
TRBJ1-5,TRBV30,AWSAARNQPQH
TRBJ1-5,TRBV30,AWSDGVRSNQPQH
TRBJ1-5,TRBV12-5,ASGLEDNQPQH
TRBJ2-2,TRBV2,ASSELRTGSTGELF
TRBJ1-1,TRBV5-1,ASSPTVMNTEAF
TRBJ1-5,TRBV12-5,ASGSSRHLYSNQPQH
TRBJ2-1,TRBV19,ASGTSGRGNEQF
TRBJ2-1,TRBV7-2,ASSLAGGRTYNEQF
TRBJ2-3,TRBV6-4,ASSDSTSLADTQY
TRBJ1-6,TRBV30,AWSPQGNSPLH
TRBJ2-1,TRBV19,ASSNRADEQF
TRBJ2-1,TRBV6-5,ASQRDPYNEQF
TRBJ1-5,TRBV21-1,ASSAVRGITTDNQPQH
TRBJ2-7,TRBV5-6,ASRAPSGYEQY
TRBJ2-5,TRBV2,ASNPSGDETQY
TRBJ1-2,TRBV11-2,ASSLGQAYGYT
TRBJ2-5,TRBV27,ASGLAAGGSLETQY
TRBJ2-3,TRBV27,ASKTYEAETQY
TRBJ2-7,TRBV6-4,ASSLDPAGVNEQY
TRBJ2-6,TRBV2,ASSDRQGSGANVLT
TRBJ1-5,TRBV27,ASSPAMAGTQH
TRBJ1-6,TRBV6-5,ASCRDASNSPLH
TRBJ2-7,TRBV18,ASSPPISVGFLYEQY
TRBJ2-7,TRBV13,ASSHGTGNEQY
TRBJ1-1,TRBV16,ASSQLGTDEAF
TRBJ2-4,TRBV5-1,ASSLTELQNIQY
TRBJ1-2,TRBV6-5,ASSYDSNYGYT
TRBJ1-2,TRBV7-2,ASSPAGRGYT
TRBJ2-7,TRBV24-1,ATSGSGTSDIYEQY
TRBJ1-3,TRBV27,ASSMTGTSGNTIY
TRBJ1-1,TRBV4-2,ASSRDGGEGTEAF
TRBJ1-2,TRBV7-8,ASSPGHLPGYGYT
TRBJ1-1,TRBV19,ASRGGPSLDTEAF
TRBJ2-7,TRBV19,ASSISSSGTSSYEQY
TRBJ1-4,TRBV2,ASSGEQGNEKLF
TRBJ2-5,TRBV25-1,ASSRQGPPLEETQY
TRBJ1-2,TRBV4-1,ASSHASAVYGYT
TRBJ1-6,TRBV9,ASSVDSGPINSPLH
TRBJ1-1,TRBV7-8,ASSLGTGARSAF